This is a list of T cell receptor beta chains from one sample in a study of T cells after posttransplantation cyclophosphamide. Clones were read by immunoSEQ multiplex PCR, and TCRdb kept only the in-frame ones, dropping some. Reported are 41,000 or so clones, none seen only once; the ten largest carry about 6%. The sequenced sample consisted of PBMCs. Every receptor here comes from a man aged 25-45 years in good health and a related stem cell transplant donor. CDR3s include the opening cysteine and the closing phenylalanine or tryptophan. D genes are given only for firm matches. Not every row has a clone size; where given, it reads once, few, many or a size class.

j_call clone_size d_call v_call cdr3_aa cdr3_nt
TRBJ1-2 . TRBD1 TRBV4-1 CASSQGPGTGAGYTF TGCGCCAGCAGCCAAGGCCCCGGGACAGGGGCTGGCTACACCTTC
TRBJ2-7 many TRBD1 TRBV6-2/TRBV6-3 CASRGDRVYEQYF TGTGCCAGCAGGGGGGACAGGGTTTACGAGCAGTACTTC
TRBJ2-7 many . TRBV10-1 CASSDGLGAAYEQYF TGCGCCAGCAGTGATGGGCTGGGGGCGGCCTACGAGCAGTACTTC
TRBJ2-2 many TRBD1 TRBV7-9 CASSRPTGQGVSGELFF TGTGCCAGCAGCCGACCTACCGGACAGGGAGTCTCCGGGGAGCTGTTTTTT
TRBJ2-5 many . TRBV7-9 CASSLKGRETQYF TGTGCCAGCAGCTTAAAGGGTCGAGAGACCCAGTACTTC
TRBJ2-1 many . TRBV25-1 CASSEKMTAYNEQFF TGTGCCAGCAGTGAAAAGATGACAGCGTACAATGAGCAGTTCTTC
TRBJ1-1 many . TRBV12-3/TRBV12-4 CASTLAGQNTEAFF TGTGCCAGCACCCTAGCGGGCCAGAACACTGAAGCTTTCTTT
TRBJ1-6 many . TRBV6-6 CASSPPNSPLHF TGTGCCAGCAGTCCTCCTAATTCACCCCTCCACTTT
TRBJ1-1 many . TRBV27 CASSKRAATGLTEAFF TGTGCCAGCAGTAAGCGGGCCGCCACTGGGTTAACTGAAGCTTTCTTT
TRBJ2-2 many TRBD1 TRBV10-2 CATLLRQGYTGELFF TGCGCCACCCTGCTCCGACAGGGGTACACCGGGGAGCTGTTTTTT
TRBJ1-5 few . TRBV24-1 CATFIQPQHF TGTGCCACCTTTATTCAGCCCCAGCATTTT
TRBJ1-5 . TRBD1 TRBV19 CASTALTGGYSNQPQHF TGTGCCAGTACCGCTCTGACAGGGGGATATAGCAATCAGCCCCAGCATTTT
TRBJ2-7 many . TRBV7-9 CASSLPGLDYEQYF TGTGCCAGCAGCTTACCCGGACTGGATTACGAGCAGTACTTC
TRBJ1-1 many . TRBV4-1 CASSQVRGVNTEAFF TGCGCCAGCAGCCAAGTCAGGGGAGTGAACACTGAAGCTTTCTTT
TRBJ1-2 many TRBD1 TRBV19 CASSVQGAANYGYTF TGTGCCAGTAGTGTGCAGGGGGCGGCTAACTATGGCTACACCTTC
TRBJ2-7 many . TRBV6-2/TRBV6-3 CASSYWGDLSTAGSYEQYF TGTGCCAGCAGTTACTGGGGGGACCTATCAACTGCCGGCTCCTACGAGCAGTACTTC
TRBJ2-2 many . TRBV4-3 CASSQDTPSGVRTGELFF TGCGCCAGCAGCCAAGATACCCCGTCGGGGGTCCGCACCGGGGAGCTGTTTTTT
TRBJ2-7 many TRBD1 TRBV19 CASSRDRVIDYEQYF TGTGCCAGTAGCAGGGACAGGGTCATAGACTACGAGCAGTACTTC
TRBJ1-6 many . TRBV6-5 CASQSRDRNSPLHF TGTGCCAGCCAGAGCAGGGATAGGAATTCACCCCTCCACTTT
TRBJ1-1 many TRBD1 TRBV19 CASSRQGSNTEAFF TGTGCCAGTAGCCGACAGGGTTCCAACACTGAAGCTTTCTTT
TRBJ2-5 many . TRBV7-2 CASSPPGETQYF TGTGCCAGCAGCCCCCCGGGGGAGACCCAGTACTTC
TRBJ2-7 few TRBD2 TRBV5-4 CASSLAGGLSEQYF TGTGCCAGCAGCTTGGCGGGGGGGTTGTCCGAGCAGTACTTC
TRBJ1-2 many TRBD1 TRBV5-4 CASSPDRDGGYTF TGTGCCAGCAGCCCGGACAGGGACGGTGGCTACACCTTC
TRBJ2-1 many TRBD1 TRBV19 CASSIQGAQNGEQFF TGTGCCAGTAGTATTCAGGGGGCGCAAAATGGTGAGCAGTTCTTC
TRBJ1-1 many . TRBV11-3 CASSLGDKNTEAFF TGTGCCAGCAGCTTAGGGGACAAGAACACTGAAGCTTTCTTT
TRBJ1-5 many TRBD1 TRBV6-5 CASSYRGQSQPQHF TGTGCCAGCAGTTACAGGGGGCAGAGTCAGCCCCAGCATTTT
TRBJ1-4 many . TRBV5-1 CASSLKRQADEKLFF TGCGCCAGCAGTCTCAAGCGGCAGGCCGATGAAAAACTGTTTTTT
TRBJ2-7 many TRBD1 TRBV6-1 CASSPGTGYEQYF TGTGCCAGCAGTCCCGGGACAGGGTACGAGCAGTACTTC